This TCR beta chain was sequenced for a study of OX40 agonist ivuxolimab in advanced cancers. Findings and caveats of the study: At 0.1 to 3.0 mg/kg, clonal expansion of CD4+ and CD8+ blood T cells had occurred by week 6. Specificity for antigen went undetermined in the expanded peripheral T cells. Relative to CD4+ cells, CD8+ T cells on average had more expanded clones.

Patients with autoimmune history or systemic immunosuppression were excluded. On this clone: Its antigen is unknown.

There are 16 residues in the CDR3. Trimming at V came to 5 bases and at J to 1 base, leaving 5 bases not matched to a gene. The V gene's germline CDR1 is LNHDA and CDR2 SQIVND (reference sequence). Generated by immunoSEQ multiplex PCR, the TCRdb table keeps only in-frame clones and is missing some. Here the sample spans more than 75,000 clones, approximately 80% being singletons. This clonotype originated in an adult with an advanced solid tumor such as melanoma, head and neck, liver or kidney cancer. This specimen was CD4+ or CD8+ T cells sorted from blood, taken in a trial of the OX40 agonist ivuxolimab. This chain connects TRBV19 to TRBJ1-1; 12 nucleotides agree with TRBD1. CDR3 protein: CASSSGQGAPNTEAFF. As DNA, the CDR3 is TGTGCCAGTAGTTCGGGACAGGGGGCGCCGAACACTGAAGCTTTCTTT.